This note documents a single T cell receptor beta chain sequence. Its target is unknown. Trimming stripped 0 bases from V and 6 bases from J, with 18 bases between. The CDR3 contains 16 residues. Germline V lookup: CDR1 SGHRS, CDR2 YFSETQ. This entry belongs to a study of cytomegalovirus exposure and HLA in healthy donors. For the study at large: Of all 360 or so donors who were genotyped, roughly 81% belonged to the Caucasian-associated ancestry cluster. Findings of the study overall: Usually a TCR sequence was rare, but some public TCRs were found in many donors. A missense DCLRE1C variant was associated with V- and J-gene trimming of TCR beta chains in a later analysis, and an independent cohort replicated the association. Later analysis identified several of the most significant clusters that appeared linked to common viral pathogens.

A multiplex PCR was run with 60 Vbeta primers and 13 Jbeta primers. Produced via immunoSEQ multiplex PCR; TCRdb's table is partial and in-frame only. This sample has roughly 100,000 clones; around 75% occur once, and the top ten carry 2.1%. The source of this sequence is a young man in good health and CMV-seronegative. The chain uses TRBV5-1 and TRBJ2-5; D is uncertain. The sample comprised PBMCs. CDR3 region: CASSLEVSGSFKTQYF. CDR3 in DNA: TGCGCCAGCAGCTTGGAAGTATCGGGTAGCTTTAAGACCCAGTACTTC.